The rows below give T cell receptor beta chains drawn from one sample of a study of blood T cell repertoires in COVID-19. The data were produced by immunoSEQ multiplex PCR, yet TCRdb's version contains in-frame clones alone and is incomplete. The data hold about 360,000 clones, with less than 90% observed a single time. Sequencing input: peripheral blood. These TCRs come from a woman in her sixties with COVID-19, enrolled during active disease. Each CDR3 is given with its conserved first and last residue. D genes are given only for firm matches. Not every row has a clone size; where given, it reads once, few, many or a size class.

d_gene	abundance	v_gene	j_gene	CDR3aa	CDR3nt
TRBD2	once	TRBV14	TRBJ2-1	CASSLSGGYNEQFF	TGTGCCAGCAGCCTTAGCGGGGGTTACAATGAGCAGTTCTTC
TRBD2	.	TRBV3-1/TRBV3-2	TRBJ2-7	CASTLAGSYEQYF	TGTGCCAGCACACTAGCGGGGAGCTACGAGCAGTACTTC
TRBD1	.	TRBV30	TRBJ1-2	CAWSPTGGGYTF	TGTGCCTGGAGTCCGACAGGGGGTGGCTACACCTTC
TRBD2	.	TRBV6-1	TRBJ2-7	CASSEGGEGTNFYEQYF	TGTGCCAGCAGTGAAGGGGGGGAGGGGACGAACTTCTACGAGCAGTACTTC
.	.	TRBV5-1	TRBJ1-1	CASSLWGGDTEAFF	TGCGCCAGCAGCTTGTGGGGCGGGGACACTGAAGCTTTCTTT
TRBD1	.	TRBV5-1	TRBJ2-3	CASSAGDSMGTDTQYF	TGCGCCAGCAGCGCCGGGGACAGTATGGGCACAGATACGCAGTATTTT
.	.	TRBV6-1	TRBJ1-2	CASSTSGPQGLGYTF	TGTGCCAGCAGTACCTCAGGGCCGCAGGGTCTAGGCTACACCTTC
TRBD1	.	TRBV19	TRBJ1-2	CASTPGGTGAGYTF	TGTGCCAGTACCCCGGGAGGGACAGGGGCTGGCTACACCTTC
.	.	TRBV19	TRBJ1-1	CASSILGVVTEAFF	TGTGCCAGTAGTATTCTCGGAGTTGTAACTGAAGCTTTCTTT
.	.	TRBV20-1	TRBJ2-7	CSASADTDYEQYF	TGCAGTGCTAGTGCGGACACAGACTACGAGCAGTACTTC
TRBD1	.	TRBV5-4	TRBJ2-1	CASSLGQGNEQFF	TGTGCCAGCAGCTTGGGACAGGGAAATGAGCAGTTCTTC
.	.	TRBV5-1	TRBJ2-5	CASSLAPQQGETQYF	TGCGCCAGCAGCTTGGCCCCCCAGCAGGGAGAGACCCAGTACTTC
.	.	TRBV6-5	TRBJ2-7	CASSYGGQGVTYEQYF	TGTGCCAGCAGTTACGGAGGGCAGGGGGTAACCTACGAGCAGTACTTC
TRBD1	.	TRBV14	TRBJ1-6	CASSSLQGNDSPLHF	TGTGCCAGCAGCTCGCTACAGGGGAACGATTCACCCCTCCACTTT
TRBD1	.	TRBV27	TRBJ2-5	CASSPRGQRQETQYF	TGTGCCAGCAGTCCACGGGGACAGAGACAAGAGACCCAGTACTTC
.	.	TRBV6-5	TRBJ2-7	CASSYYRGEQYF	TGTGCCAGCAGTTATTACCGGGGGGAGCAGTACTTC
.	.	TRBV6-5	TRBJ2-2	CASSYSRAGELFF	TGTGCCAGCAGTTACTCGAGGGCCGGGGAGCTGTTTTTT
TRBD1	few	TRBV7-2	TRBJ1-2	CASSFSGQANYGYTF	TGTGCCAGCAGTTTCTCCGGACAGGCGAATTATGGCTACACCTTC
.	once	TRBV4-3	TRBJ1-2	CASSQDTGGGYGYTF	TGCGCCAGCAGCCAAGATACGGGAGGCGGCTATGGCTACACCTTC
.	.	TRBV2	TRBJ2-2	CASRNGGNTGELFF	TGTGCCAGCCGGAACGGGGGGAACACCGGGGAGCTGTTTTTT
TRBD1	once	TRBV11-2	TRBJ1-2	CASSSGQGNYGYTF	TGTGCCAGCAGCTCGGGACAGGGGAACTATGGCTACACCTTC
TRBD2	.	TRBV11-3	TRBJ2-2	CASSSHGGGNTGELFF	TGTGCCAGCAGCTCCCATGGCGGGGGGAACACCGGGGAGCTGTTTTTT
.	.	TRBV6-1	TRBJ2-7	CASSEEGTSYEQYF	TGTGCCAGCAGTGAGGAGGGGACGTCCTACGAGCAGTACTTC
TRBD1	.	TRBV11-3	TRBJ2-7	CASSLVGGQGAYEQYF	TGTGCCAGCAGCTTAGTAGGAGGACAGGGTGCCTACGAGCAGTACTTC
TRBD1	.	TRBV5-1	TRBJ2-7	CASSFGQGTDEQYF	TGCGCCAGCAGCTTTGGACAGGGAACGGACGAGCAGTACTTC
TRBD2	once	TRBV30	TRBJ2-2	CAWNRGANTGELFF	TGTGCCTGGAATCGGGGGGCGAACACCGGGGAGCTGTTTTTT
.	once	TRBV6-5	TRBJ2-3	CASSSPADTQYF	TGTGCCAGCAGCTCACCGGCAGATACGCAGTATTTT
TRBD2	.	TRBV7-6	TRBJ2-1	CASSLEERGVKNEQFF	TGTGCCAGCAGCTTAGAGGAGCGGGGGGTCAAGAATGAGCAGTTCTTC
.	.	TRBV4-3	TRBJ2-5	CASSQTGYQETQYF	TGCGCCAGCAGCCAAACAGGATACCAAGAGACCCAGTACTTC
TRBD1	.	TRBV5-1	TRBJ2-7	CASSALTGGIYEQYF	TGCGCCAGCAGCGCCCTGACAGGGGGGATCTACGAGCAGTACTTC
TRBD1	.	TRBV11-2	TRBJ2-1	CASSPRRDRGRSYNEQFF	TGTGCCAGCAGCCCGAGACGGGACAGGGGGCGGTCCTACAATGAGCAGTTCTTC
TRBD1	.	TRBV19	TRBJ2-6	CASSHRDRYSGANVLTF	TGTGCCAGTAGTCACCGGGACAGGTACTCTGGGGCCAACGTCCTGACTTTC
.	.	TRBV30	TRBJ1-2	CAWSVYAGNGYTF	TGTGCCTGGAGTGTATATGCGGGGAATGGCTACACCTTC
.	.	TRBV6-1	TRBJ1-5	CASSEWDYSNQPQHF	TGTGCCAGCAGTGAATGGGACTATAGCAATCAGCCCCAGCATTTT
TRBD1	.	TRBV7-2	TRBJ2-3	CASSQVGGTGTDTQYF	TGTGCCAGCAGCCAGGTAGGGGGCACGGGCACAGATACGCAGTATTTT
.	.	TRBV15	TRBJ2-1	CATSIRQEGWEQFF	TGTGCCACCAGCATACGTCAGGAGGGGTGGGAGCAGTTCTTC
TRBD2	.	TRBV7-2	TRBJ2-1	CASSLKGLAVGQFF	TGTGCCAGCAGCTTGAAGGGACTAGCGGTTGGGCAGTTCTTC
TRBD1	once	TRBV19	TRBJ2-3	CASSRGLGSDTQYF	TGTGCCAGTAGCAGGGGGCTCGGGTCAGATACGCAGTATTTT
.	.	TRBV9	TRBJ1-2	CASSGSGGLDYGYTF	TGTGCCAGCAGCGGCTCGGGGGGCTTGGACTATGGCTACACCTTC
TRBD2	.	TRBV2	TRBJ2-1	CASSEANSGAEQFF	TGTGCCAGCAGTGAAGCCAATAGCGGGGCAGAGCAGTTCTTC
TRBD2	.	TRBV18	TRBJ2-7	CASSFREGSDEQYF	TGTGCCAGCTCCTTTAGGGAGGGTAGCGACGAGCAGTACTTC
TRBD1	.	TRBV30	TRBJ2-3	CAWSGQGSSLTQYF	TGTGCCTGGAGTGGACAGGGTAGTTCCCTTACGCAGTATTTT
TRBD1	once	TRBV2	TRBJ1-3	CAGGAGQLSGNTIYF	TGTGCCGGGGGTGCGGGACAGCTCTCTGGAAACACCATATATTTT
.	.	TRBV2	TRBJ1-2	CAIPYLSGHLGYTF	TGTGCCATCCCGTATCTTTCTGGGCACTTAGGCTACACCTTC
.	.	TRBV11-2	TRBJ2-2	CASSLDRNTGELFF	TGTGCCAGCAGCCTCGACAGAAACACCGGGGAGCTGTTTTTT
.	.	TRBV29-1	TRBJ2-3	CSVTWGLWTDTQYF	TGCAGCGTGACCTGGGGGCTTTGGACAGATACGCAGTATTTT
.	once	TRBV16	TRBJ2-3	CASSQSGRVQDTQYF	TGTGCCAGCAGCCAATCGGGCAGGGTTCAAGATACGCAGTATTTT
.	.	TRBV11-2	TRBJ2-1	CASSPREEGRDEQFF	TGTGCCAGCAGCCCCAGAGAGGAGGGGCGGGATGAGCAGTTCTTC
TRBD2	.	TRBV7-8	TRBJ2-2	CASSSRTSGNTGELFF	TGTGCCAGCAGCTCCCGGACTAGCGGTAACACCGGGGAGCTGTTTTTT
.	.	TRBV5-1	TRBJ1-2	CASSVNGGGYGYTF	TGCGCCAGCAGCGTCAACGGCGGTGGCTATGGCTACACCTTC
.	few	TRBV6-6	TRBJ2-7	CASSTRQNYEQYF	TGTGCCAGCAGTACCCGACAGAACTACGAGCAGTACTTC
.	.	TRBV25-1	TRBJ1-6	CASSAGDSYNSPLHF	TGTGCCAGCAGTGCCGGAGACTCCTATAATTCACCCCTCCACTTT
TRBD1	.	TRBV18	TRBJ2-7	CASSPTGTALGNEQYF	TGTGCCAGCTCACCGACCGGGACAGCCCTGGGAAACGAGCAGTACTTC
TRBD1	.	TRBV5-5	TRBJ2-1	CASSSTGQGYNEQFF	TGTGCCAGCAGCTCCACGGGACAGGGTTACAATGAGCAGTTCTTC
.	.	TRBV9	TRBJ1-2	CASSRRGNGYTF	TGTGCCAGCAGCAGGCGGGGAAATGGCTACACCTTC
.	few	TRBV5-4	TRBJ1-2	CASSSRGNYGYTF	TGTGCCAGCAGCTCCAGGGGTAACTATGGCTACACCTTC
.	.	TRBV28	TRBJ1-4	CASSYNEKLFF	TGTGCCAGCAGCTATAATGAAAAACTGTTTTTT
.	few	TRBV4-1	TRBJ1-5	CASSRLPGGNQPQHF	TGCGCCAGCAGCCGTCTTCCGGGGGGCAATCAGCCCCAGCATTTT
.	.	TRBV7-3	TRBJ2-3	CASSVASSSDTQYF	TGTGCCAGCAGCGTAGCTAGTTCGTCAGATACGCAGTATTTT
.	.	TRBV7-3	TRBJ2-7	CASSARRKLTYEQYF	TGTGCCAGCAGCGCCCGTCGAAAACTTACCTACGAGCAGTACTTC